This T cell receptor beta chain was captured by sequencing in a study of cytomegalovirus exposure and HLA in healthy donors (dated by TCRdb to about 2017). Some background on the complete study: A later analysis indicated that the 130 or so validation repertoires were generated on the platform also employed for the 720 or so repertoires of the first cohort. The study was designed to test whether signatures of past pathogen exposure could be identified by cataloging public T cell receptors. A separate validation cohort of 90 to 150 different subjects was used in addition to the approximately 640-subject first cohort. The study combined high-throughput TCR immunosequencing, statistical association of individual TCRs with disease status, and machine learning to predict cytomegalovirus infection status.

Broader findings and caveats from the paper: The classifier was reported to diagnose cytomegalovirus status with high specificity and sensitivity in both the original cohort and the validation cohort. A few of the identified cytomegalovirus-associated TCR beta chains were confirmed in vitro to be specific for cytomegalovirus antigens. The authors suggested that the approach could potentially be extended to other disease states and immunological phenotypes. All 120 or so repertoires were used to score co-occurrence in the validation cohort in a later analysis, because that analysis had no HLA typing for the cohort. Most TCR sequences were observed very rarely across donors, whereas some public TCRs were present in many individuals. The study listed 164 TCR beta chains as associated with cytomegalovirus. In a later analysis, TCRs clustered in the first cohort were found to also tend to co-occur in the roughly 110 validation repertoires, with over 90% of cluster scores above 0.

Separate from the roughly 700-subject first cohort, the validation cohort of about 130 subjects was the group to which the donors belonged. Including the terminal cysteine and phenylalanine, the CDR3 comprises 14 residues. The entry retains the CDR3 DNA only, 42 bases that are in frame from base 1. CDR1 and CDR2 are read off the germline V gene as SGHVS and FNYEAQ. V is cut back by 5 bases and J by 5 bases, with 9 bases in the junction unmatched. Details on this clone: Its antigen is unknown. There are no base qualities to consult, and no much larger clone falls within one base.

Receptor amplification or capture employed the immunoSEQ multiplex PCR assay. Turning to the authors' computational methods: A statistical classification framework was developed to diagnose cytomegalovirus status using the catalog of TCR beta chain sequences. TCRdb limited this immuneACCESS table to in-frame rearrangements with V and J called. A share of clones is missing; checked studies link under half to unresolved V genes, and the rest is unexplained. Clonal size and the V and J genes are those of that table, whereas D and trimming came from the DNA. The table for this sample lists over 150,000 clones; roughly 84% of them were counted only once. 13% of the sample comes from the top ten.

This TCR was sampled from a woman between 25 and 40 years old in good health and CMV-seropositive. The material sequenced was PBMCs. This sequence uses TRBV7-6 and TRBJ2-7; TRBD1 lines up with 7 middle nucleotides. The CDR3 reads as follows: CASSADRDRHEQYF. The sequence in DNA is TGTGCCAGCAGCGCTGACAGGGATCGCCACGAGCAGTACTTC.